Listed below are T cell receptor beta chains from one sample, sequenced in a study of shared clonotypes between healthy human individuals. Only in-frame clones appear in the TCRdb table, and some are missing; sequencing was by immunoSEQ multiplex PCR. The table records around 500,000 clones, 79% of them present only once. The sample was PBMCs. Receptors were obtained from a woman aged 40 to 55 in good health. Some clones in this sample may be carry-over from other donors' samples. The CDR3 runs from the conserved cysteine through the conserved F or W. The D gene is left open where the match is weak.

TRBJ1-1 TRBV7-9 NA CASSLTRREAFF
TRBJ1-4 TRBV27 TRBD1 CASSHRPGQGASDPEKLFF
TRBJ2-7 TRBV5-5 NA CASSLRGHEQYF
TRBJ2-7 TRBV25-1 NA CASSEFEGVAYEQYF
NA TRBV11-2 TRBD1 CASSSRDRTEQYF
TRBJ2-5 TRBV5-6 TRBD1 CASSFPTGGQYF
TRBJ2-4 TRBV28 TRBD2 CASTPLGGSKNIQYF
TRBJ2-1 TRBV7-9 TRBD2 CASSLGSGSFSSYNEQFF
TRBJ1-5 TRBV10-3 NA CATGTPDSQPQHF
TRBJ1-1 TRBV29-1 TRBD1 CSVEPLTGAGTEAFF
TRBJ2-3 TRBV13 NA CASSPQTPITAPEDTQYF
TRBJ1-5 TRBV6-1 NA CASSESGNQPQHF
TRBJ2-7 TRBV7-9 NA CASSLLGGFYEQYF
TRBJ1-1 TRBV5-4 TRBD1 CASSQEQGAVNTEAFF
TRBJ2-7 TRBV28 TRBD1 CASKMDRGPYEQYF
TRBJ2-3 TRBV5-1 NA CASSLLPIPSTDTQYF
TRBJ2-3 TRBV6-1 NA CASTQERVGDTQYF
TRBJ1-5 TRBV19 TRBD1 CASQGQGDQPQHF
NA TRBV11-3 TRBD1 CASSLAGGRYEQYF
TRBJ2-7 TRBV6-6 NA CASSYLVAYEQYF
TRBJ2-2 TRBV5-6 NA CASSSPAGASYTGELFF
TRBJ1-1 TRBV2 NA CASEWGETFEAFF
TRBJ1-4 TRBV4-2 NA CASSQTPRADQNEKLFF
TRBJ1-4 TRBV5-1 TRBD1 CASSLGTTGREELFF
TRBJ2-1 TRBV19 NA CASSMSGIRYNEQFF
TRBJ1-1 TRBV18 TRBD1 CASSPVAGGAGNTEAFF
TRBJ2-1 TRBV27 NA CASSLSFRRNNEQFF
TRBJ2-3 TRBV28 NA CASSFVRGDTQYF
TRBJ1-5 TRBV19 NA CASSIRRESNQPQHF
TRBJ2-1 TRBV19 TRBD1 CASSKQGAGDNEQFF
TRBJ2-2 TRBV6-5 NA CASSSLEGFNTGELFF
TRBJ1-2 TRBV2 NA CASSEDGRPGYTF
TRBJ2-5 TRBV15 TRBD1 CATSRDRGWETQYF
TRBJ1-4 TRBV6-4 TRBD1 CASSAPGTGVEKLFF
TRBJ1-1 TRBV5-1 NA CASSFSNTEAFF
TRBJ2-7 TRBV29-1 NA CSVVGGDTSFWGHYEQYF
NA TRBV20-1 NA CSASSVHEQYF
TRBJ2-7 TRBV11-2 TRBD2 CASSPAGGVRGYEQYF
TRBJ2-1 TRBV11-3 NA CASSPGRGGMEQFF
TRBJ1-2 TRBV7-9 NA CASSLVGDDGYTF
TRBJ2-1 TRBV7-3 TRBD2 CASSLVAGASSYNEQFF
TRBJ2-5 TRBV30 NA CAWSPGLQETQYF
TRBJ1-2 TRBV9 NA CASSVDPTLVDGYTF
TRBJ2-5 TRBV19 TRBD2 CASSTAGGEETQYF